Listed below are T cell receptor beta chains from one sample, sequenced in a study of blood T cell repertoires in COVID-19. Assay: immunoSEQ multiplex PCR; the TCRdb copy retains only in-frame clones and omits some. The data contain around 190,000 clones, almost 90% of them singletons. The specimen sequenced was peripheral blood. The receptors come from a young man with active or convalescent COVID-19. CDR3s include the opening cysteine and the closing phenylalanine or tryptophan. Each record gives: J gene, V gene, clone size, D gene, CDR3 DNA, CDR3 protein. The D gene is left open where the match is weak. Some rows have no size entry. The others give once, few or many, or a class for an expanded clone.

TRBJ2-1 | TRBV27 | . | TRBD1 | TGTGCCAGCAGTTTTCTCAGGACAGGGGGGATCGATGAGCAGTTCTTC | CASSFLRTGGIDEQFF
TRBJ2-1 | TRBV15 | . | TRBD2 | TGTGCCACCAGCAGAGAGTTAGCGGGAAGCAATGAGCAGTTCTTC | CATSRELAGSNEQFF
TRBJ2-3 | TRBV11-2 | . | . | TGTGCCAGCAGCTTAGAGGGGAGGCATGGAGATACGCAGTATTTT | CASSLEGRHGDTQYF
TRBJ1-4 | TRBV7-9 | . | TRBD1 | TGTGCCAGCAGCTCCCCCACAACAGGGGGCCGTCGGGAAAAACTGTTTTTT | CASSSPTTGGRREKLFF
TRBJ2-1 | TRBV6-2/TRBV6-3 | . | TRBD2 | TGTGCCAGCAGTTGGGCACTAGCGGGAATTTACAATGAGCAGTTCTTC | CASSWALAGIYNEQFF
TRBJ1-1 | TRBV27 | . | . | TGTGCCAGCAGCTGGGGGGAAGGCACTGAAGCTTTCTTT | CASSWGEGTEAFF
TRBJ1-4 | TRBV5-5 | . | TRBD1 | TGTGCCAGCGGAGAGGGACAGGGGGCACCTAATGAAAAACTGTTTTTT | CASGEGQGAPNEKLFF
TRBJ1-5 | TRBV19 | few | . | TGTGCCAGTAGTATAGCGGGGAATCAGCCCCAGCATTTT | CASSIAGNQPQHF
TRBJ2-3 | TRBV6-5 | . | TRBD1 | TGTGCCAGTCACAGGGGACCGGGGACAGATACGCAGTATTTT | CASHRGPGTDTQYF
TRBJ1-4 | TRBV19 | . | . | TGTGCCAGTAGTCTCCATGAAAAACTGTTTTTT | CASSLHEKLFF
TRBJ1-6 | TRBV9 | . | . | TGTGCCAGCAGCGTAACCCAGGGGAATAATTCACCCCTCCACTTT | CASSVTQGNNSPLHF
TRBJ1-3 | TRBV15 | . | . | TGTGCCACCAGCAGGAACAGGGTCTCTGGAAACACCATATATTTT | CATSRNRVSGNTIYF
TRBJ1-1 | TRBV11-3 | . | . | TGTGCCAGCAGCCAAAGTACCGGGAACACTGAAGCTTTCTTT | CASSQSTGNTEAFF
TRBJ2-3 | TRBV12-3/TRBV12-4 | . | . | TGTGCCAGCAGTTTAAGGGGGGATACGCAGTATTTT | CASSLRGDTQYF
TRBJ2-5 | TRBV3-1/TRBV3-2 | . | . | TGTGCCAGCAGCCATTCTCCGAACTTCGTAGCTGGGGCCCAAGAGACCCAGTACTTC | CASSHSPNFVAGAQETQYF
TRBJ2-2 | TRBV4-3 | . | . | TGCGCCAGCAGCCAACGGGGAAACACCGGGGAGCTGTTTTTT | CASSQRGNTGELFF
TRBJ1-1 | TRBV5-1 | once | . | TGCGCCAGCAGCTTAGAACCCGACAGCAACACTGAAGCTTTCTTT | CASSLEPDSNTEAFF
TRBJ2-7 | TRBV16 | . | TRBD1 | TGTGCCAGCAGCCTAACAGGGGGCGAGCAGTACTTC | CASSLTGGEQYF
TRBJ1-1 | TRBV29-1 | . | TRBD1 | TGCAGCGCCGGGCCGACAGGGGGCAACACTGAAGCTTTCTTT | CSAGPTGGNTEAFF
TRBJ2-1 | TRBV11-3 | . | TRBD2 | TGTGCCAGCAGCTTAGCCGGACTAGCTGCTGAGCAGTTCTTC | CASSLAGLAAEQFF
TRBJ1-2 | TRBV10-3 | . | TRBD1 | TGTGCCATCAGTGAAGCACAGGGGGAAGGCTACACCTTC | CAISEAQGEGYTF
TRBJ1-2 | TRBV11-2 | . | . | TGTGCCAGCAGCTTCTTCACCGTCCTCACAGGGTACCGCGACTATGGCTACACCTTC | CASSFFTVLTGYRDYGYTF
TRBJ1-3 | TRBV11-2 | few | TRBD1 | TGTGCCAGCAGCCTCGACGCGGGACAGTACTCTGGAAACACCATATATTTT | CASSLDAGQYSGNTIYF
TRBJ2-3 | TRBV6-5 | once | TRBD1 | TGTGCCAGCAGTTACACAGGGGTCTCCACAGATACGCAGTATTTT | CASSYTGVSTDTQYF
TRBJ2-7 | TRBV7-9 | . | TRBD2 | TGTGCCAGCAGCGCGGGACTAGCGGGAGCAAACGAGCAGTACTTC | CASSAGLAGANEQYF
TRBJ1-5 | TRBV7-8 | . | . | TGTGCCAGCAGCTCCCGTCTCCCAGGACAGTCCGATCAGCCCCAGCATTTT | CASSSRLPGQSDQPQHF
TRBJ1-2 | TRBV19 | . | . | TGTGCCAGTAGTATCGAACTAACAGGGAGCGGAGGCGGCTACACCTTC | CASSIELTGSGGGYTF
TRBJ2-2 | TRBV11-2 | . | TRBD2 | TGTGCCAGCAGCTTGTCACTAGCGGGGGGTTTTTGGACCGGGGAGCTGTTTTTT | CASSLSLAGGFWTGELFF
TRBJ1-2 | TRBV12-3/TRBV12-4 | . | . | TGTGCCAGCAGTTTAAGGAGGGAGAATGGCTACACCTTC | CASSLRRENGYTF
TRBJ2-2 | TRBV5-4 | . | . | TGTGCCAGCAGCTCCTCCGGGGGACCGAACACCGGGGAGCTGTTTTTT | CASSSSGGPNTGELFF
TRBJ2-7 | TRBV25-1 | few | . | TGTGCCAGCAGTGGTGGGGGGTCCCCACACTTC | CASSGGGSPHF
TRBJ2-7 | TRBV2 | . | TRBD1 | TGTGCCAGCACCACGGACAGGGAAAACTCCGAGCAGTACTTC | CASTTDRENSEQYF
TRBJ2-1 | TRBV9 | . | TRBD1 | TGTGCCAGCAGCGTACTCCGGGACAGGGGGTACAATGAGCAGTTCTTC | CASSVLRDRGYNEQFF
TRBJ1-4 | TRBV4-1 | . | . | TGCGCCAGCAGCCAAGATATACGGGGAAGAAAGGAAAAACTGTTTTTT | CASSQDIRGRKEKLFF
TRBJ1-2 | TRBV3-1/TRBV3-2 | . | . | TGTGCCAGCAGCAGGGGGATTCGCTATGGCTACACCTTC | CASSRGIRYGYTF
TRBJ2-5 | TRBV14 | few | . | TGTGCCAGCAGCCACAGGGCGGGACTCACACAAGAGACCCAGTACTTC | CASSHRAGLTQETQYF
TRBJ1-1 | TRBV11-2 | . | . | TGTGCCAGCAGTCCCTACTACCCACCTGCATCGGACCCGGACAGTTGTAGCACTGAAGCTTTCTTT | CASSPYYPPASDPDSCSTEAFF
TRBJ2-3 | TRBV9 | . | TRBD2 | TGTGCCAGCAGCGCCGGGACTAGCGGGGTTGGTACGCAGTATTTT | CASSAGTSGVGTQYF
TRBJ2-7 | TRBV19 | . | . | TGTGCCAGTAGTTCCGGGCCAGGGGCGGACTCCTACGAGCAGTACTTC | CASSSGPGADSYEQYF
TRBJ1-4 | TRBV6-1 | . | . | TGTGCCAGCAGTGAAGGGCGGGGGGAAAAACTGTTTTTT | CASSEGRGEKLFF
TRBJ1-6 | TRBV10-2 | . | . | TGCGCCAGCAGTCCCGGGGAGGCGTACAATTCACCCCTCCACTTT | CASSPGEAYNSPLHF